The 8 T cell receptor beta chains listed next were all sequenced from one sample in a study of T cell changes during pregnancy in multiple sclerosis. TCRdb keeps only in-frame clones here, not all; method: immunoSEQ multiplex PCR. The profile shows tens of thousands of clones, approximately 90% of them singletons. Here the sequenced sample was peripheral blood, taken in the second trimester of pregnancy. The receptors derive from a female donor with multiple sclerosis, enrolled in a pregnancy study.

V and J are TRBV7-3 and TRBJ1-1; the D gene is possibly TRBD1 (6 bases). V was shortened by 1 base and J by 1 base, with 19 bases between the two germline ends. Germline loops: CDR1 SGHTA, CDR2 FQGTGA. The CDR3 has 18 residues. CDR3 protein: CASSLNPASGEGNTEAFF. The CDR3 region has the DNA TGTGCCAGCAGCTTAAACCCGGCGTCAGGGGAGGGGAACACTGAAGCTTTCTTT. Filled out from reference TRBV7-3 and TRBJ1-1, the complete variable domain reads GAGVSQTPSNKVTEKGKYVELRCDPISGHTALYWYRQSLGQGPEFLIYFQGTGAADDSGLPNDRFFAVRPEGSVSTLKIQRTERGDSAVYLCASSLNPASGEGNTEAFFGQGTRLTVV.

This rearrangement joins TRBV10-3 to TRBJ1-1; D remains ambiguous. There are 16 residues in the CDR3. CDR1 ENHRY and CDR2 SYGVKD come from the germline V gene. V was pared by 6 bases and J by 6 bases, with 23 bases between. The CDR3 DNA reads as TGTGCCATCAGCCGAGTCGGGAGGGAGCCCGACGCTGAAGCTTTCTTT. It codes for CAISRVGREPDAEAFF.

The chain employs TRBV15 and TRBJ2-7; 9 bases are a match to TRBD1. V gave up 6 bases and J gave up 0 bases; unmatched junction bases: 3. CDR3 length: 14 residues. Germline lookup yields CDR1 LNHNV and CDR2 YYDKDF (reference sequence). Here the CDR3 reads CATSRDRASYEQYF. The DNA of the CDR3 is TGTGCCACCAGTAGGGACAGGGCCTCCTACGAGCAGTACTTC.

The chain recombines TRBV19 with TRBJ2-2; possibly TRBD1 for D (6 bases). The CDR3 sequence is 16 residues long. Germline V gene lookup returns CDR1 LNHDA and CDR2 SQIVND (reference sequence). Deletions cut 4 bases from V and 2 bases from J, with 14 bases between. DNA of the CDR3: TGTGCCAGTAGTACTACCCCGGGACAAAACACCGGGGAGCTGTTTTTT. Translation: CASSTTPGQNTGELFF.

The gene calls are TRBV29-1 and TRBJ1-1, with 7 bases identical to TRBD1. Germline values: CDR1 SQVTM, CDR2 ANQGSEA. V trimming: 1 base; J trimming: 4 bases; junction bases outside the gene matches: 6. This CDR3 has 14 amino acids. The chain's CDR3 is CSVEARGMGTEAFF. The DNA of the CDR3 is TGCAGCGTTGAAGCCAGGGGGATGGGCACTGAAGCTTTCTTT.

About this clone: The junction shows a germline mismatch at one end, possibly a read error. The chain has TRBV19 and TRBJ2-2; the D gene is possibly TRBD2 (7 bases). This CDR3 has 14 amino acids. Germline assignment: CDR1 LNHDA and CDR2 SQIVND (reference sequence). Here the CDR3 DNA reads TGTGCCAGTAGGATAGGGGGGGACACCGGGGAGCTGTTTTTT. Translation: CASRIGGDTGELFF.

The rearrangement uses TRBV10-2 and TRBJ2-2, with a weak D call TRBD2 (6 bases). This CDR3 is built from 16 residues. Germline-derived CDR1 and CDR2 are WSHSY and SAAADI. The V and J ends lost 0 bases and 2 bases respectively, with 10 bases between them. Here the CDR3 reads CASSESPGLNTGELFF. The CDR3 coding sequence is TGCGCCAGCAGTGAGTCCCCGGGACTCAACACCGGGGAGCTGTTTTTT.

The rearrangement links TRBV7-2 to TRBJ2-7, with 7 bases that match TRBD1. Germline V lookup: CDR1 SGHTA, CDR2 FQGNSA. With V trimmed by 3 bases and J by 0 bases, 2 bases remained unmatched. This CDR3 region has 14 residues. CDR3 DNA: TGTGCCAGCAGCTTGGGACAGTCCTCCTACGAGCAGTACTTC. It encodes CASSLGQSSYEQYF.